The 24 T cell receptor beta chains reported below all come from one sample, sequenced in a study of cytomegalovirus exposure and HLA in healthy donors (dated 2017 in TCRdb). Receptors were amplified or captured by the immunoSEQ multiplex PCR assay. For the multiplex PCR, a mixture combining 60 forward primers for TCR Vbeta segments and 13 reverse primers for TCR Jbeta segments was used. Drawn from immuneACCESS, this table holds only the in-frame rearrangements with V and J called that TCRdb kept. Clones are partly lost; checked studies trace under half to an unresolved V gene and leave the rest unexplained. This sample has fewer than 120,000 clones in its table, and 60% to 85% of those were observed once. Clones ranked in the top ten supply roughly 2.9% of the sample. The sequenced material came from PBMCs. The receptor source for this set is a woman in her fifties or sixties in good health and CMV-seropositive.

This clone was found a few times. This sequence joins TRBV28 and TRBJ2-7, with a possible D match to TRBD1 (6 bases). Germline CDR1 and CDR2: MDHEN and SYDVKM. Trimming stripped 4 bases from V and 4 bases from J, with 20 bases between. The CDR3 spans 16 residues. CDR3 sequence reads: CASSYKQGFEIYEQYF. CDR3 coding DNA: TGTGCCAGCAGTTATAAACAGGGATTCGAGATATACGAGCAGTACTTC.

This sequence joins TRBV18 and TRBJ1-4; 7 nucleotides match TRBD1. The V segment lost 3 bases and the J segment 4 bases; nucleotides outside the gene matches: 5. This CDR3 has 15 amino acids. Germline CDR1 is KGHSH and CDR2 is LQKENI. CDR3 region: CASSPDRADNEKLFF. The DNA of the CDR3 is TGTGCCAGCTCACCTGACAGGGCTGATAATGAAAAACTGTTTTTT.

The V gene is TRBV7-2, the J gene TRBJ2-5; 14 bases line up with TRBD2. The better agreement between TRBJ2-7 and the DNA end casts doubt on the J call. CDR3 length equals 14 residues. CDR1 and CDR2 from the germline V gene are SGHTA and FQGNSA. The CDR3 here is CASSIGLAGGEQYF. CDR3 DNA sequence: TGTGCCAGCAGCATCGGACTAGCGGGAGGCGAGCAGTACTTC.

This sequence joins TRBV6-6 and TRBJ1-4, with TRBD1 as a possible D gene (6 bases). The germline V and J ends were trimmed by 5 bases and 8 bases, with 15 bases remaining between them. Germline CDR1 reads MNHNY; CDR2 reads SVGAGI (reference sequence). The CDR3 consists of 14 residues. CDR3 sequence reads: CASSNRVGAEKLFF. CDR3 coding DNA: TGTGCCAGCAGTAACAGGGTTGGTGCAGAAAAACTGTTTTTT.

This clone appeared once. V and J are TRBV5-1 and TRBJ2-2; possible D gene TRBD2, 5 bases. Germline CDR1 reads SGHRS; CDR2 reads YFSETQ. Trimming pared 7 bases from V and 3 bases from J, leaving 10 bases between. The CDR3 consists of 13 residues. The CDR3: CASRGADTGELFF. The CDR3 DNA reads TGCGCCAGCCGGGGTGCTGACACCGGGGAGCTGTTTTTT.

The genes are TRBV19 and TRBJ2-7; the match to TRBD1 covers 8 bases. The ends lost 4 bases at V and 0 bases at J; junction bases unmatched: 5. CDR1 and CDR2 from the germline V gene are LNHDA and SQIVND (reference sequence). This CDR3 is built from 15 residues. CDR3 sequence: CASSSGQGSSYEQYF. The CDR3 nucleotides are TGTGCCAGTAGTAGCGGACAGGGAAGCTCCTACGAGCAGTACTTC.

The rearrangement links TRBV18 to TRBJ1-3; maybe TRBD1 (5 bases). V was trimmed by 3 bases and J by 9 bases, leaving 18 bases between them. Germline V gene lookup returns CDR1 KGHSH and CDR2 LQKENI. The CDR3 has 15 amino acids. The CDR3 bases are TGTGCCAGCTCACCCTGGACCCAGGGCGAGGCCACCATATATTTT. Its protein product is CASSPWTQGEATIYF.

This rearrangement joins TRBV5-1 to TRBJ1-1; D perhaps matches TRBD1 (6 bases). Trimming left V 4 bases short and J 0 bases short, with 13 bases between. The germline gives CDR1 SGHRS, CDR2 YFSETQ. This CDR3 comprises 15 residues. CDR3 residues: CASSRDTGMNTEAFF. In DNA form, the CDR3 reads TGCGCCAGCAGCCGAGATACAGGGATGAACACTGAAGCTTTCTTT.

J is TRBJ2-4 and V is TRBV2; 11 bases agree with TRBD2. The germline V gene has CDR1 SNHLY and CDR2 FYNNEI. J gave up 4 bases and V 3 bases, and 5 bases lay outside the gene matches. CDR3 size: 16 residues. CDR3 DNA sequence: TGTGCCAGCAGTGATGTAGCGGGAGGGATTAAAAACATTCAGTACTTC. It specifies CASSDVAGGIKNIQYF.

The chain combines TRBV2 with TRBJ2-1; tentative D call: TRBD1 (5 bases). This CDR3 is built from 13 residues. The germline V gene encodes CDR1 SNHLY and CDR2 FYNNEI. Trimming shortened V by 0 bases and J by 13 bases, and 13 bases separated the two germline ends. CDR3: CASSEAGQNSQFF. In nucleotides, the CDR3 is TGTGCCAGCAGTGAAGCGGGGCAAAACAGTCAGTTCTTC.

This sequence joins TRBV28 and TRBJ2-1, with 7 bases matching TRBD2. The CDR3 runs to 16 residues. J was trimmed by 4 bases and V by 4 bases; bases with no gene match: 10. The germline gives CDR1 MDHEN, CDR2 SYDVKM. CDR3 region: CASSSPSTSSYNEQFF. The CDR3 bases are TGTGCCAGCAGTTCCCCCTCGACTAGCAGTTACAATGAGCAGTTCTTC.

The rearrangement uses TRBV5-1 and TRBJ1-1; D remains ambiguous. The ends were cut back, 6 bases at V and 7 bases at J, with 13 bases in the middle. The CDR3 extends over 12 amino acids. Germline values: CDR1 SGHRS, CDR2 YFSETQ. CDR3 DNA: TGCGCCAGCACCAATATGCGGGGTGAAGCTTTCTTT. Protein product: CASTNMRGEAFF.

The chain employs TRBV2 and TRBJ2-1; the match to TRBD2 covers 8 bases. Trimming took 4 bases from V and 7 from J; bases not matched to a gene: 9. Looked up from germline, CDR1 is SNHLY and CDR2 is FYNNEI. The CDR3 runs to 15 residues. The CDR3 region is CASSGTGGPGNEQFF. The CDR3 DNA sequence: TGTGCCAGCAGTGGTACGGGAGGGCCGGGAAATGAGCAGTTCTTC.

The chain has TRBV2 and TRBJ2-1, with 7 bases matching TRBD1. CDR1 and CDR2 (germline): SNHLY, FYNNEI. The junction had 7 bases not matched to a gene; V was cut back by 2 bases and J by 6 bases. The CDR3 is 15 residues long. As DNA, the CDR3 is TGTGCCAGCAGTGAACTGAAGGGGGCGGGCAATGAGCAGTTCTTC. Protein: CASSELKGAGNEQFF.

The V gene is TRBV27, the J gene TRBJ2-7, with 9 bases aligning to TRBD2. J gave up 1 base and V 6 bases, and 7 bases lay outside the gene matches. Germline CDR1 reads MNHEY; CDR2 reads SMNVEV (reference sequence). This CDR3 region has 15 residues. CDR3 in amino acids: CASSRETSGSYEQYF. The CDR3 bases are TGTGCCAGCAGCCGTGAGACTAGCGGTTCCTACGAGCAGTACTTC.

For the CDR3, the DNA is TGTGCCAGCATCCCTGGGTGGCGGGGAATTAACTCTGGGGCCAACGTCCTGACTTTC. This translates into CASIPGWRGINSGANVLTF. The V call is TRBV7-9, the J call TRBJ2-6; TRBD2 is a possible D gene (6 bases). V was shortened by 7 bases and J by 0 bases, with 22 bases between the two germline ends. Per the germline V gene, CDR1 is SEHNR and CDR2 is FQNEAQ (reference sequence). The CDR3 sequence is 19 residues long.

The gene calls are TRBV7-9 and TRBJ2-1; 14 bases align to TRBD2. The CDR3 has 16 amino acids. CDR1 and CDR2 (germline): SEHNR, FQNEAQ (reference sequence). Trimming removed 3 bases from V and 6 bases from J; junction bases left unmatched: 4. CDR3 in amino acids: CASSFGTSGSRNEQFF. The CDR3 DNA follows: TGTGCCAGCAGCTTTGGGACTAGCGGGAGCCGCAATGAGCAGTTCTTC.

V and J are TRBV7-9 and TRBJ1-2; 10 bases align to TRBD1. CDR3 length: 17 residues. Trimming took 5 bases from V and 7 from J; bases not matched to a gene: 16. Germline loops: CDR1 SEHNR, CDR2 FQNEAQ (reference sequence). The CDR3 region has the DNA TGTGCCAGCAGCCCAGTATCCTGGACAGGGGGGAAGGCTGGCTACACCTTC. It specifies CASSPVSWTGGKAGYTF.

This clone was found once. The chain recombines TRBV9 with TRBJ2-1; 7 positions match TRBD2. V trimming: 3 bases; J trimming: 2 bases; junction bases outside the gene matches: 5. The length of the CDR3 is 15 residues. Germline V gives CDR1 SGDLS, CDR2 YYNGEE. The DNA for the CDR3 is TGTGCCAGCAGCGATATAGCGGGTGCCTACAATGAGCAGTTCTTC. Amino acid sequence: CASSDIAGAYNEQFF.

This chain links TRBV2 with TRBJ2-5; unclear D gene. The germline V gene encodes CDR1 SNHLY and CDR2 FYNNEI. The V gene lost 4 bases and the J gene lost 3 bases, with 6 bases spanning the gap. The length of the CDR3 is 12 residues. This CDR3 is CASSVTEETQYF. CDR3 sequence (DNA): TGTGCCAGCAGTGTCACAGAAGAGACCCAGTACTTC.

This CDR3 reads CASSLGWTSGYNEQFF. DNA of the CDR3: TGTGCCAGCAGCTTAGGTTGGACTAGCGGGTACAATGAGCAGTTCTTC. The rearrangement links TRBV7-7 to TRBJ2-1, with 11 bases fitting TRBD2. Trimming removed 1 base from V and 4 bases from J; junction bases left unmatched: 3. Germline CDR1 reads SSHAT; CDR2 reads FNYEAQ (reference sequence). The CDR3 is made up of 16 amino acids.

The V gene is TRBV7-9, the J gene TRBJ1-1; D is unresolved. The CDR3 is made up of 14 amino acids. Germline values: CDR1 SEHNR, CDR2 FQNEAQ (reference sequence). Trimming cost V 3 bases and J 0 bases, with 8 bases left between them. CDR3: CASSFQIMNTEAFF. The CDR3, as DNA: TGTGCCAGCAGCTTCCAGATTATGAACACTGAAGCTTTCTTT.

A few counts support this clone. The chain links TRBV5-1 to TRBJ1-6, with 7 bases identical to TRBD1. J lost 4 bases, V lost 2 bases, and 12 bases had no gene match. CDR3 length: 18 amino acids. Germline CDR1 SGHRS, CDR2 YFSETQ. This CDR3 is CASSLEGRGDRYNSPLHF. Here the CDR3 DNA reads TGCGCCAGCAGCTTAGAAGGAAGAGGGGACAGATATAATTCACCCCTCCACTTT.

J is TRBJ2-7 and V is TRBV18; 7 bases are a match to TRBD2. The J segment lost 6 bases and the V segment lost 0 bases, leaving 2 bases of the junction unmatched. Germline assignment: CDR1 KGHSH and CDR2 LQKENI. The CDR3 length is 13 residues. The chain's CDR3 is CASSPPSGVEQYF. CDR3 DNA: TGTGCCAGCTCACCACCGAGCGGGGTCGAGCAGTACTTC.